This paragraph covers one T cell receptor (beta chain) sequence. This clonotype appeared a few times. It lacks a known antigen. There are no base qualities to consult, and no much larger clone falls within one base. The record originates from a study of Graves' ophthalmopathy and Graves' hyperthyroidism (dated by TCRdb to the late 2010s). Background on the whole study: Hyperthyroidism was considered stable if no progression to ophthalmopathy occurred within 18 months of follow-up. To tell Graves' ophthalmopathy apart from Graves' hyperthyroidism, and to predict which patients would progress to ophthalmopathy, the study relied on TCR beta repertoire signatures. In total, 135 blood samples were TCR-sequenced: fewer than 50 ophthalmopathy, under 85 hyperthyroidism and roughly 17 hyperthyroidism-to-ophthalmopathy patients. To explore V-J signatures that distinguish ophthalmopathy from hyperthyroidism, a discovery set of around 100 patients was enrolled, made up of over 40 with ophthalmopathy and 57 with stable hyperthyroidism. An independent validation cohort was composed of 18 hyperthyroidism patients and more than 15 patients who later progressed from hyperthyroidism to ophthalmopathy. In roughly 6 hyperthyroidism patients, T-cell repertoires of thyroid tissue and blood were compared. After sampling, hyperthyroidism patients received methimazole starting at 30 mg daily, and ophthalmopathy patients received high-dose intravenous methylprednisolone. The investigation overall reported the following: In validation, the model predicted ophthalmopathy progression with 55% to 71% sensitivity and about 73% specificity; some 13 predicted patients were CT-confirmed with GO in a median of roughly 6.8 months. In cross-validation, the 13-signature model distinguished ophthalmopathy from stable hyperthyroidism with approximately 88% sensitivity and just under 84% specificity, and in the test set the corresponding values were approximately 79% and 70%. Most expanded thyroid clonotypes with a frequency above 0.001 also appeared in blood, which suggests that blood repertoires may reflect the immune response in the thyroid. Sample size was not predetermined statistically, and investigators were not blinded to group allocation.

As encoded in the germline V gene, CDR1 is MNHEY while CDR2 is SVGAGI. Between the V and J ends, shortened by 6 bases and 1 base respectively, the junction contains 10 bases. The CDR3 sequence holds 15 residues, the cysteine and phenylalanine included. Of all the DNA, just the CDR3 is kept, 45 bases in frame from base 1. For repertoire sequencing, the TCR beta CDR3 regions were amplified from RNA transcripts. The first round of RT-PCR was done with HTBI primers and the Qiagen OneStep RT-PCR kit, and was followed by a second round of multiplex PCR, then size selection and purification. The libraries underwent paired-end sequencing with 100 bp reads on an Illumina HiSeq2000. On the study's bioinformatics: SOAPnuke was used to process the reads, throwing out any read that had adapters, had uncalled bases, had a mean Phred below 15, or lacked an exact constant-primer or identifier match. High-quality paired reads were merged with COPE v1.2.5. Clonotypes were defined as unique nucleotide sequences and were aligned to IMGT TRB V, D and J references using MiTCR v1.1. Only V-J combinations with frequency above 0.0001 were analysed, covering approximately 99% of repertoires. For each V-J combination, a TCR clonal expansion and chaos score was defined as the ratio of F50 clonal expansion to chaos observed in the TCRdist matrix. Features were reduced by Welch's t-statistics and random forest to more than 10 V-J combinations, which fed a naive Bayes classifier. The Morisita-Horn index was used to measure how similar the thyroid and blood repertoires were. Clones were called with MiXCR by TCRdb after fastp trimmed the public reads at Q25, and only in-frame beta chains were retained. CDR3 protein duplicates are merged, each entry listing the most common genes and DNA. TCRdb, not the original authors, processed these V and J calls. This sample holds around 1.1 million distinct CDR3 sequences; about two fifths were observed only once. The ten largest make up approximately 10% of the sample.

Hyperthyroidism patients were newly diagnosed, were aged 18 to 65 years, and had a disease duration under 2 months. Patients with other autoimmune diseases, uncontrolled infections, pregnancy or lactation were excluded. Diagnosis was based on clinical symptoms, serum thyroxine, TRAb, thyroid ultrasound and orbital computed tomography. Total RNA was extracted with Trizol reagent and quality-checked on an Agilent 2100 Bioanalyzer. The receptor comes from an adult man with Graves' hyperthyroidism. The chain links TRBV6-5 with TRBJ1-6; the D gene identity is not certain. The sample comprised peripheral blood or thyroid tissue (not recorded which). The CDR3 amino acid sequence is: CASSTGESYNSPLHF. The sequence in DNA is TGTGCCAGCAGCACCGGGGAATCCTATAATTCACCCCTCCACTTT.